This T cell receptor beta chain was documented in a study of Graves' ophthalmopathy and Graves' hyperthyroidism. At least ten counts were recorded for this clonotype. The antigen is not known. General study findings and limits: Among expanded thyroid clonotypes above 0.001 frequency, most also occurred in blood.

V shed 5 bases and J shed 1 base, with 6 bases lying between them. CDR3 size: 12 residues. Germline V gene sequence: CDR1 MNHEY, CDR2 SVGAGI. RNA transcripts were the template, and TCR beta CDR3 regions were amplified from them. An initial RT-PCR round employing HTBI primers preceded a second-round multiplex PCR. MiXCR, applied by TCRdb to the multiplex PCR reads, yields one record per CDR3 protein. The sample includes a few hundred thousand distinct CDR3 sequences, approximately 17% of them seen just once. Hyperthyroidism was considered stable when no ophthalmopathy appeared within 18 months of follow-up. Lactation, pregnancy, uncontrolled infections and other autoimmune diseases were all grounds for excluding patients. What supplied the PBMCs was about 9.1 ml of fresh peripheral blood.

This chain uses TRBV6-5 with TRBJ2-7; unclear D gene. Sequencing was done on a sample of peripheral blood. The receptor was isolated from an adult woman with stable Graves' hyperthyroidism. CDR3 sequence (DNA): TGTGCCAGCAGTCCACAGTCCTACGAGCAGTACTTC. This gives the protein CASSPQSYEQYF.